This T cell receptor beta chain derives from a study of blood T cell repertoires in COVID-19. Trimming pared 0 bases from V and 4 bases from J, leaving 9 bases between. The germline V gene encodes CDR1 MNHEY and CDR2 SMNVEV (reference sequence). CDR3 length equals 14 residues. This clone showed up just once. TCRdb's copy holds only in-frame clones and misses some; the assay was immunoSEQ multiplex PCR. The table shows under 300,000 clones, with roughly 90% occurring only once. The sequenced sample was PBMCs or T cells enriched from blood (not recorded which). This sequence originates from a woman in her thirties or forties who had recovered from COVID-19. V is TRBV27 and J is TRBJ1-2; D perhaps matches TRBD1 (6 bases). This CDR3 reads CASSLSGGFYGYTF. Here the CDR3 DNA reads TGTGCCAGCAGTTTATCAGGGGGTTTCTATGGCTACACCTTC.